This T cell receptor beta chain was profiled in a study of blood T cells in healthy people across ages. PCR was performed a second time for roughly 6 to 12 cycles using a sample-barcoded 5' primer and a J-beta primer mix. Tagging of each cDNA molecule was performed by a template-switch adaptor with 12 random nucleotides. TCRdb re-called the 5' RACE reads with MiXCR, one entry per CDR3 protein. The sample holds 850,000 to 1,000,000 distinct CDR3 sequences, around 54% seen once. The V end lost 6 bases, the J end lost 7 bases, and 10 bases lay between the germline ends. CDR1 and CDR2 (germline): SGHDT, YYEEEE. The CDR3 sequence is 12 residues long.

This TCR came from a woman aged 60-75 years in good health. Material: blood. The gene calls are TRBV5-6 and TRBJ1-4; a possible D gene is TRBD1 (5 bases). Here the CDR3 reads CASNSGGEKLFF. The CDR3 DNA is TGTGCCAGCAATTCGGGGGGTGAAAAACTGTTTTTT.